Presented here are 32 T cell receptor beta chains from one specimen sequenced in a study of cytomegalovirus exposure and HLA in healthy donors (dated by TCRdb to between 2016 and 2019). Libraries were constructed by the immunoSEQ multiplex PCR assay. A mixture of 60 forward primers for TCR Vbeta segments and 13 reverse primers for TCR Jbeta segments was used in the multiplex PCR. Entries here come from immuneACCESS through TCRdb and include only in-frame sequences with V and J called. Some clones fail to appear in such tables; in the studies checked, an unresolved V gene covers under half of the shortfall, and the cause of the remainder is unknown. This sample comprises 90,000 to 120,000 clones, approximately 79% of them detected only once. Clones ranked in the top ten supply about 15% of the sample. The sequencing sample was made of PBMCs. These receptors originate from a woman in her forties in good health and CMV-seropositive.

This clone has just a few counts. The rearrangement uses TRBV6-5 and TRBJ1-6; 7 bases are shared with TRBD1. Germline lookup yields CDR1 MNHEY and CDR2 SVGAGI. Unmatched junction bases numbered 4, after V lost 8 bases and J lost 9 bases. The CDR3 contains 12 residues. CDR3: CASGTDGSPLHF. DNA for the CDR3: TGTGCCAGCGGGACAGATGGTTCACCCCTCCACTTT.

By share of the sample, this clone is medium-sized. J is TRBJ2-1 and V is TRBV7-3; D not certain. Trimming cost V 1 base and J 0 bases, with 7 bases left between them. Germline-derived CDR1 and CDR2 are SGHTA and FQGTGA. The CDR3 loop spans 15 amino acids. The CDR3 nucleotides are TGTGCCAGCAGCTTAAGTCACAACTCCTACAATGAGCAGTTCTTC. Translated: CASSLSHNSYNEQFF.

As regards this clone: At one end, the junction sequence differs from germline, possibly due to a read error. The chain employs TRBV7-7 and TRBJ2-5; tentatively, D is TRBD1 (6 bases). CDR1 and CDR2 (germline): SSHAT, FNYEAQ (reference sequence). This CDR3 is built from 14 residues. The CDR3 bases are TGTGCTAGCAGCTCCGGACGAGGGGGAGAGACCCAGTACTTC. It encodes CASSSGRGGETQYF. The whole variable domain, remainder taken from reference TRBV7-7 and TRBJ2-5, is GAGVSQSPRYKVTKRGQDVTLRCDPISSHATLYWYQQALGQGPEFLTYFNYEAQPDKSGLPSDRFSAERPEGSISTLTIQRTEQRDSAMYRCASSSGRGGETQYFGPGTRLLVL.

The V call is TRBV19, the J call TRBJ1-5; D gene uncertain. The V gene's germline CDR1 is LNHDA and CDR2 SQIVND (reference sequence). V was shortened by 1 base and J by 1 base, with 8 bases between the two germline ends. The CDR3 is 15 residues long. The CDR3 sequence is CASSIAARSNQPQHF. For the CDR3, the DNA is TGTGCCAGTAGTATAGCTGCCAGAAGCAATCAGCCCCAGCATTTT.

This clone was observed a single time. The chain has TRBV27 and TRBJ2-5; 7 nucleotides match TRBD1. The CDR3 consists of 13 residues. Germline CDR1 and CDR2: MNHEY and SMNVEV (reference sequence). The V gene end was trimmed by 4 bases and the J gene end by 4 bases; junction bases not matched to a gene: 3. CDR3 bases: TGTGCCAGCAGTTACCGGGACAGAGAGACCCAGTACTTC. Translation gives CASSYRDRETQYF.

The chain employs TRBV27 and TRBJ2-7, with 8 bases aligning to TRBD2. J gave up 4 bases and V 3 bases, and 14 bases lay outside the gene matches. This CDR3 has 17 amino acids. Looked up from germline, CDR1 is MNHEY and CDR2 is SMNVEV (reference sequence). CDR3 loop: CASSLDPIAGSLYEQYF. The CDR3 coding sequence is TGTGCCAGCAGTTTGGACCCTATAGCGGGGTCATTATACGAGCAGTACTTC.

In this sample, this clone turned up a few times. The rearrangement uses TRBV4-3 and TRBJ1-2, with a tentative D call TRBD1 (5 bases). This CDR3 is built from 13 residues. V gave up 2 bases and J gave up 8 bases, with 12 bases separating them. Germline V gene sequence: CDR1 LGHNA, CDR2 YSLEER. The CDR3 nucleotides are TGCGCCAGCAGCCAAACCAACCGGGGGGGCTACACCTTC. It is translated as CASSQTNRGGYTF.

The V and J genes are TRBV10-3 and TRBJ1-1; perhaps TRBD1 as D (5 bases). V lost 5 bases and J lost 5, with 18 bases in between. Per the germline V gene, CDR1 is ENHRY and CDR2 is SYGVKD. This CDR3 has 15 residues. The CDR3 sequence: CAISPVGGVRTEAFF. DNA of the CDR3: TGTGCCATCAGTCCCGTCGGGGGGGTGAGAACTGAAGCTTTCTTT.

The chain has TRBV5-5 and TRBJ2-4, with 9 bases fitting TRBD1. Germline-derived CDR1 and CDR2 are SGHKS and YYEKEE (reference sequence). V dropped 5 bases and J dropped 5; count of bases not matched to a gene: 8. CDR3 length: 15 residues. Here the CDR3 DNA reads TGTGCCAGCAGATCGGGACAGGGCGGCGAAAACATTCAGTACTTC. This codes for CASRSGQGGENIQYF.

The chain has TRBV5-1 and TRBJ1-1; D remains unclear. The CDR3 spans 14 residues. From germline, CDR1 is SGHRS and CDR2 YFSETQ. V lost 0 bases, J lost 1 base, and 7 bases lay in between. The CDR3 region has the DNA TGCGCCAGCAGCTTGGACGGAGAGAACACTGAAGCTTTCTTT. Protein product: CASSLDGENTEAFF.

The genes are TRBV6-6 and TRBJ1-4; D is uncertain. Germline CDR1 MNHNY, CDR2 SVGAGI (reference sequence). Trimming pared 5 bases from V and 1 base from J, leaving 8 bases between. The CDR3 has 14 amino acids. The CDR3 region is CASSPVGTNEKLFF. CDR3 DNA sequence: TGTGCCAGCAGTCCGGTCGGAACTAATGAAAAACTGTTTTTT.

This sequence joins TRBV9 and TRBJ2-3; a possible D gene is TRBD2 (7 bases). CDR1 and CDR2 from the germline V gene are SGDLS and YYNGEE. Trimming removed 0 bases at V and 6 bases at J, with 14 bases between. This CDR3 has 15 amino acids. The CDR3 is CASSVAGLDRDTQYF. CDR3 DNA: TGTGCCAGCAGCGTAGCTGGACTAGACAGGGATACGCAGTATTTT.

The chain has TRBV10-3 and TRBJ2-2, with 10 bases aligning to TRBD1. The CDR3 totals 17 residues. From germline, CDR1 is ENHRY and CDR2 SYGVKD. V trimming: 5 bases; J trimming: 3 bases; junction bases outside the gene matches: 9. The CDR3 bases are TGTGCCATCAGTCCCACCCAGGACAGGGGGGACACCGGGGAGCTGTTTTTT. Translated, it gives CAISPTQDRGDTGELFF.

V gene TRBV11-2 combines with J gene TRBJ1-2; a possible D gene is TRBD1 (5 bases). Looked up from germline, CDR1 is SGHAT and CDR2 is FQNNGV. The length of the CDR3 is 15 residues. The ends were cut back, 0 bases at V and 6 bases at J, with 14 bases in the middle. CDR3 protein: CASSLDPAGTHGYTF. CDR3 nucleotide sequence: TGTGCCAGCAGCTTAGACCCCGCGGGGACGCATGGCTACACCTTC.

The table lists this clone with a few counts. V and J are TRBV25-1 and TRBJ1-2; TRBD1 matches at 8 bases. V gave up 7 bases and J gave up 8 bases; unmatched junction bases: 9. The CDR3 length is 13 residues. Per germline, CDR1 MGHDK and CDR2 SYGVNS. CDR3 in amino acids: CASTPDRGDGYTF. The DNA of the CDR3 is TGTGCCAGCACCCCAGACAGGGGAGACGGCTACACCTTC.

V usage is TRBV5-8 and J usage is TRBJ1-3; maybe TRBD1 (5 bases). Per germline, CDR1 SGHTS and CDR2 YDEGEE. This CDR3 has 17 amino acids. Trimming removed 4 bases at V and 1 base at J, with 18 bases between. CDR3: CASSAKLTGLSGNTIYF. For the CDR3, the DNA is TGTGCCAGCAGCGCCAAACTCACAGGATTGTCTGGAAACACCATATATTTT. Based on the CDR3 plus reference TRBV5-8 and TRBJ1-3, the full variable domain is EAGVTQSPTHLIKTRGQQATLRCSPISGHTSVYWYQQALGLGLQFLLWYDEGEERNRGNFPPRFSGRQFPNYSSELNVNALELEDSALYLCASSAKLTGLSGNTIYFGEGSWLTVV.

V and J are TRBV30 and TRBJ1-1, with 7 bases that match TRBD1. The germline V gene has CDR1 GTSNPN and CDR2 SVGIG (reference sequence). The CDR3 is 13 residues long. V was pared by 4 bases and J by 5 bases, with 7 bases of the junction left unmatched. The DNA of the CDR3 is TGTGCCTGGAAAAAACAGGGGATGACTGAAGCTTTCTTT. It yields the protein CAWKKQGMTEAFF.

The CDR3 bases are TGTGCCAGCAGCACGAGCGGGGGGGCCTACAATGAGCAGTTCTTC. Protein sequence: CASSTSGGAYNEQFF. This chain joins TRBV6-1 and TRBJ2-1, with TRBD2 matching over 10 bases. V gave up 6 bases and J gave up 2 bases; unmatched junction bases: 4. Germline CDR1 is MNHNS and CDR2 is SASEGT. The CDR3 is 15 amino acids.

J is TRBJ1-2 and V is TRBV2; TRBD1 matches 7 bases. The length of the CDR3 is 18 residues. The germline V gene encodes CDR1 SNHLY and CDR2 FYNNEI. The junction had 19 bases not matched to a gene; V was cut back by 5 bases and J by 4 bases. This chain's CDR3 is CASSRPGGYREGLYGYTF. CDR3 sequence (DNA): TGTGCCAGCAGTCGGCCAGGGGGATACCGTGAAGGTCTCTATGGCTACACCTTC.

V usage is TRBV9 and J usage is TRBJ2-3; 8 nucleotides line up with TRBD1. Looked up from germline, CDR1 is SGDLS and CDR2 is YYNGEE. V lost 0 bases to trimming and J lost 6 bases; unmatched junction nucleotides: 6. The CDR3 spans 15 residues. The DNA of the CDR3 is TGTGCCAGCAGCGTAGTAGCAGGGGGCGCCGATACGCAGTATTTT. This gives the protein CASSVVAGGADTQYF.

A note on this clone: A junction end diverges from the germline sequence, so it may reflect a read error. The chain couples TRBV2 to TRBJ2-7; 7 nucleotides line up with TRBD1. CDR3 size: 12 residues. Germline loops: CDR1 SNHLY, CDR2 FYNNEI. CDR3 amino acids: CAGRDSTYEQYF. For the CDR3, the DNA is TGTGCCGGCAGGGACAGTACCTACGAGCAGTACTTC.

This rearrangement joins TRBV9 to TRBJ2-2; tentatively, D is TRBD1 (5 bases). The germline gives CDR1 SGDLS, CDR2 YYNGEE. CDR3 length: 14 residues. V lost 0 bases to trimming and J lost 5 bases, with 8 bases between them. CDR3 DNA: TGTGCCAGCAGCGTAGAACAGGCAACCGGGGAGCTGTTTTTT. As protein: CASSVEQATGELFF.

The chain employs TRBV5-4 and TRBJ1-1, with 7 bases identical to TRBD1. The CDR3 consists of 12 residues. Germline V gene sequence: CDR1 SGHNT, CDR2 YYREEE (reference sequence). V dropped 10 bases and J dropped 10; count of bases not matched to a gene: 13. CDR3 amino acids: CAPGEGGRVAFF. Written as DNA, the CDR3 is TGTGCCCCCGGGGAAGGGGGCCGGGTAGCTTTCTTT.

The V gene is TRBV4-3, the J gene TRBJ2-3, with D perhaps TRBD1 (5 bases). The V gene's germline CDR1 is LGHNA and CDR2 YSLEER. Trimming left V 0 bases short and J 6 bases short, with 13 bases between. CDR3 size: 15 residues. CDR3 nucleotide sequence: TGCGCCAGCAGCCAAGATCGGCAGGGTTTCGATACGCAGTATTTT. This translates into CASSQDRQGFDTQYF.

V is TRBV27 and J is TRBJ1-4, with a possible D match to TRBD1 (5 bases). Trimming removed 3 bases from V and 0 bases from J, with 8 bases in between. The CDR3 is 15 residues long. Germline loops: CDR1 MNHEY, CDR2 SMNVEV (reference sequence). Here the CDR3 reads CASSFGGATNEKLFF. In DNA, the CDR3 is TGTGCCAGCAGTTTTGGGGGGGCAACTAATGAAAAACTGTTTTTT.

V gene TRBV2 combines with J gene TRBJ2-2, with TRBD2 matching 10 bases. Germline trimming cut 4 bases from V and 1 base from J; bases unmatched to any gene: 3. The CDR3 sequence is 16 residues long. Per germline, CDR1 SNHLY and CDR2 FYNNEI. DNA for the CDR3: TGTGCCAGCAGTGTAGTAGCGGGGGGGAACACCGGGGAGCTGTTTTTT. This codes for CASSVVAGGNTGELFF.

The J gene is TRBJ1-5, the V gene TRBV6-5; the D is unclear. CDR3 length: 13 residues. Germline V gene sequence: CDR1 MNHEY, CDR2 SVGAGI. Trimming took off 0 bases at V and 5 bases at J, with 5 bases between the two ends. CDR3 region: CASSYSTDQPQHF. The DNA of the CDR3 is TGTGCCAGCAGTTACTCTACTGATCAGCCCCAGCATTTT.

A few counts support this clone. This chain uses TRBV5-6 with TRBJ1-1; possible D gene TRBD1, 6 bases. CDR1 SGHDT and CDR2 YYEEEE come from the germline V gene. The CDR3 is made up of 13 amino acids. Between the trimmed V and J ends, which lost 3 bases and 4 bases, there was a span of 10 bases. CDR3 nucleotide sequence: TGTGCCAGCAGCTCGACAGGTATCACTGAAGCTTTCTTT. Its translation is CASSSTGITEAFF.

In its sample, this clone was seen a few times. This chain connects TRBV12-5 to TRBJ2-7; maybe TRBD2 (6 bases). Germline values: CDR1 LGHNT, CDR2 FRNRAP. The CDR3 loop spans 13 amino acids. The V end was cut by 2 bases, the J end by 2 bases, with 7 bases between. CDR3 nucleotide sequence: TGTGCTAGTGGTTTGTGGGGGGCCTACGAGCAGTACTTC. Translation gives CASGLWGAYEQYF.

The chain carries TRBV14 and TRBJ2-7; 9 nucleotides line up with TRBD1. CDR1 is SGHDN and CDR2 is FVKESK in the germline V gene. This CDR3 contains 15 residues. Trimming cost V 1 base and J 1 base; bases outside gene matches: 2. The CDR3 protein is CASSQAGTGSYEQYF. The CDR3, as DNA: TGTGCCAGCAGCCAAGCTGGGACAGGGTCCTACGAGCAGTACTTC.

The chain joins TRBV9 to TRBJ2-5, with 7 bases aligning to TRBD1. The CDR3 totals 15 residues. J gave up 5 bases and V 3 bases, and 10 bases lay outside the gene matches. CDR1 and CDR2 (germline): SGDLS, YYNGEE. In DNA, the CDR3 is TGTGCCAGCAGCGAAGGGACAGTATCCCAGGAGACCCAGTACTTC. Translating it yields CASSEGTVSQETQYF.

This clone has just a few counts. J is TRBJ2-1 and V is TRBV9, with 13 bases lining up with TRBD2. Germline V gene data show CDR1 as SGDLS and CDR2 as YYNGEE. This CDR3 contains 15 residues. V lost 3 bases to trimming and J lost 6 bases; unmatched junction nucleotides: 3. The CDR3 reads CASSGTSGGANEQFF. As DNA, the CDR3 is TGTGCCAGCAGCGGAACTAGCGGGGGGGCCAATGAGCAGTTCTTC. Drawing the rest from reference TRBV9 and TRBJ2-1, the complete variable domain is DSGVTQTPKHLITATGQRVTLRCSPRSGDLSVYWYQQSLDQGLQFLIQYYNGEERAKGNILERFSAQQFPDLHSELNLSSLELGDSALYFCASSGTSGGANEQFFGPGTRLTVL.